The TCR beta chain under discussion was sequenced for a study of blood T cell repertoires in COVID-19. Germline loops: CDR1 ENHRY, CDR2 SYGVKD. The length of the CDR3 is 15 residues. Unmatched junction bases numbered 8, after V lost 6 bases and J lost 5 bases. Some clones are missing from TCRdb's copy, which holds only in-frame ones; the method was immunoSEQ multiplex PCR. Among roughly 200,000 clones, less than 90% were seen once, and the ten largest hold more than 4%. The material sequenced was PBMCs or T cells enriched from blood (not recorded which). This chain connects TRBV10-3 to TRBJ2-1, with 9 bases identical to TRBD2. The sequence was collected from a woman aged 25 to 39 who had been exposed to COVID-19. CDR3 DNA: TGTGCCATCAGCTTAGCGGGGGAAGTAAACAATGAGCAGTTCTTC. Translated: CAISLAGEVNNEQFF.